This TCR beta chain appears in the sequencing data of a study of T cell repertoires in cytomegalovirus infection. Across the study: Indications of both CMV infection and matching HLA type were provided by public TCR beta signatures.

About this clonotype itself: Its antigen remains unidentified.

Study-wide results and caveats: The study found HLA-C-restricted CMV-specific TCR beta clonotypes dominating the ex vivo response. Identification of carriers of CMV plus the relevant HLA was achieved through cumulative public TCR beta family frequency.

TCRdb re-derived calls from the reads in MiXCR, one entry per CDR3 protein. The sample yields about 570,000 distinct CDR3 sequences, almost 40% seen once. The CDR3 has 13 residues. V gave up 6 bases and J gave up 6 bases, with 18 bases separating them. CDR1 SQVTM and CDR2 ANQGSEA come from the germline V gene. The clonotype was recovered from a human donor in good health (CMV status not recorded). Some clones in this sample may be carry-over from other donors' samples. Sequenced here: cultured PBMCs, sampled from culture after CMV antigen stimulation. The rearrangement uses TRBV29-1 and TRBJ2-7; D is possibly TRBD1 or TRBD2 (6 bases each). The DNA of the CDR3 is TGCAGCGTCGTAGCAGGGGACTTTCTCGAGCAGTACTTC. This codes for CSVVAGDFLEQYF.